Sequencing of this T cell receptor beta chain was carried out in a study of neurological immune-mediated disorders. Germline-derived CDR1 and CDR2 are MRHNA and SNTAGT. The CDR3 runs 13 residues. J was trimmed by 8 bases and V by 5 bases; bases with no gene match: 7. The study's findings and limits: The authors found no clinical or MRI feature associated with the multiple sclerosis repertoire cluster. On phylogenetic grouping, the repertoires of 18 of 34 multiple sclerosis patients fell within one related-CDR3 cluster, constituting a possible signature.

This clonotype was seen ten or more times. No antigen is known for it. Unsorted libraries were derived from 2 million PBMCs stored at -80 C. Over 200 million TCR-beta sequences, together covering 15-18 subjects, were produced by every individual sequencing run that was carried out. From the 5' RACE reads, TCRdb called clonotypes with MiXCR, one entry per CDR3 protein. The top ten hold roughly 5.2% of the sample, which has under 75,000 distinct CDR3 sequences, around 3% seen once. Input material: PBMCs. The gene calls are TRBV6-4 and TRBJ1-1; the match to TRBD1 covers 8 bases. The TCR sequence derives from a woman in her fifties or sixties with multiple sclerosis. DNA for the CDR3: TGTGCCAGCAGTCCGACAGGGGAGATAGAAGCTTTCTTT. Its translation is CASSPTGEIEAFF.